These 8 T cell receptor beta chains were sequenced from one sample in a study of T cells in women clearing cervical HPV infection. Only in-frame clones appear in the TCRdb table, and some are missing; sequencing was by immunoSEQ multiplex PCR. Here the sample table reports about 40,000 clones. The sequenced sample consisted of blood buffy coat. The receptors were sampled from a woman between 18 and 75 years old with a cervical HPV16 infection that either progressed to CIN3+ or cleared (not recorded which).

The sequenced CDR3 bases are TGTGCCAGCAGCTTGACTCTCAGCTCCTACAATGAG. It translates to CASSLTLSSYNE. The CDR3 as a whole reads CASSLTLSSYNEQFF. This rearrangement joins TRBV11-2 to TRBJ2-1; D is uncertain. The CDR3 end is not reached by the read, which stops 3 residues before it; the germline J gene fills it in. V shed 3 bases and J shed 0 bases, with 9 bases lying between them. The CDR3 consists of 15 residues. The germline CDR1 and CDR2 sequences are SGHAT and FQNNGV.

To note about this clone: The observed sequence ends 3 residues before the CDR3 terminus, with the missing tail filled in from the germline J gene. V and J are TRBV20-1 and TRBJ2-7; 7 bases line up with TRBD2. Germline V CDR1 and CDR2: DFQATT, SNEGSKA (reference sequence). CDR3 length equals 15 residues. V shed 3 bases, J shed 3 bases, and the junction held 11 bases outside the gene matches. The CDR3 sequence: CSASPLQTSNYEQYF. CDR3 bases read: TGCAGTGCTAGCCCCCTCCAGACTAGCAACTACGAG.

Comments on this clone: The read ends 3 residues shy of where the CDR3 ends; the end is completed using the germline J gene. The chain uses TRBV5-6 and TRBJ2-1; TRBD2 matches at 9 bases. V gave up 5 bases and J gave up 7 bases; unmatched junction bases: 10. This CDR3 has 15 amino acids. Looked up from germline, CDR1 is SGHDT and CDR2 is YYEEEE. The sequenced CDR3 bases are TGTGCCAGCAGTCTGCCGGGACTAGCCCCTAATGAG. It codes for CASSLPGLAPNE. The complete CDR3 protein is CASSLPGLAPNEQFF.

On this clone itself: Coverage ceases 3 residues before the CDR3 finishes, and the germline J gene fills in the end. This chain uses TRBV28 with TRBJ2-7, with TRBD2 as a possible D gene (6 bases). Germline V lookup: CDR1 MDHEN, CDR2 SYDVKM. V lost 8 bases and J lost 0, with 14 bases in between. This CDR3 has 14 amino acids. Incomplete CDR3 DNA: TGTGCCAGCTACCCGGGGGAGAGCTCCTACGAG. Protein product: CASYPGESSYE. The complete CDR3 reads CASYPGESSYEQYF.

Details on this clone: The read ends 3 residues early relative to the CDR3; the germline J gene fills the gap. The V call is TRBV5-4, the J call TRBJ2-7; TRBD1 matches at 8 bases. CDR1 and CDR2 from the germline V gene are SGHNT and YYREEE (reference sequence). This CDR3 comprises 15 residues. The ends lost 4 bases at V and 6 bases at J; junction bases unmatched: 12. CDR3 amino acids: CASSNPQGARSEQYF. The CDR3 bases that were read are TGTGCCAGCAGCAACCCCCAGGGGGCGCGGAGCGAG. Drawing the rest from reference TRBV5-4 and TRBJ2-7, the complete variable domain is ETGVTQSPTHLIKTRGQQVTLRCSSQSGHNTVSWYQQALGQGPQFIFQYYREEENGRGNFPPRFSGLQFPNYSSELNVNALELDDSALYLCASSNPQGARSEQYFGPGTRLTVT.

Comment on this clone: The CDR3 end falls 3 residues outside the read, so it is completed with the germline J gene. The chain joins TRBV7-6 to TRBJ2-2; the match to TRBD2 covers 7 bases. Germline V CDR1 and CDR2: SGHVS, FNYEAQ. The CDR3 contains 17 residues. J gave up 1 base and V 2 bases, and 7 bases lay outside the gene matches. The CDR3 is CASSLWGERGNTGELFF. Partial CDR3 DNA: TGTGCCAGCAGCTTATGGGGGGAGCGGGGGAACACCGGGGAG.

The sequenced part of the CDR3 DNA is TGCAGTGCTAGGCGACCGAAACGACAGGGTAAGGACGAG. Encoded protein: CSARRPKRQGKDE. The whole CDR3 sequence reads CSARRPKRQGKDEQYF. The chain is built from TRBV20-1 and TRBJ2-7; 7 bases are a match to TRBD1. Sequencing ends 3 residues short of the CDR3 end; the germline J gene provides the rest. V shed 3 bases and J 5 bases; nucleotides not matched to a gene: 16. The CDR3 consists of 16 residues. Germline CDR1 reads DFQATT; CDR2 reads SNEGSKA (reference sequence).

Of note for this clone: The read is 3 residues too short to cover the CDR3 end, so that end is filled in from the germline J gene. The chain has TRBV4-1 and TRBJ1-1, with D uncertain. Germline V lookup: CDR1 MGHRA, CDR2 YSYEKL. V was clipped by 3 bases and J by 6 bases, with 11 bases between them. The CDR3 consists of 13 residues. The CDR3 DNA, read in part, is TGCGCCAGCAGCCAGAAAGAGTACTCTGAA. This encodes CASSQKEYSE. The CDR3 as a whole reads CASSQKEYSEAFF.